The clone carrying this T cell receptor (beta chain) came up a few times. The data were obtained in a study of blood T cell repertoires in COVID-19. Participant-reported clinical history was the basis for cohort assignment. Looked up from germline, CDR1 is MNHEY and CDR2 is SMNVEV (reference sequence). The CDR3 length is 14 residues. The V gene lost 5 bases and the J gene lost 7 bases, with 12 bases spanning the gap. TCRdb keeps only in-frame clones here, not all; method: immunoSEQ multiplex PCR. The data contain about 280,000 clones, approximately 85% of them singletons. This TCR came from a woman between 25 and 40 years old who had recovered from COVID-19. The specimen sequenced was PBMCs or T cells enriched from blood (not recorded which). The rearrangement uses TRBV27 and TRBJ1-6; D unclear. CDR3 nucleotide sequence: TGTGCCAGCAGTCCCTCGGGGTGGAATTCACCCCTCCACTTT. Translated, it gives CASSPSGWNSPLHF.